A single sample gave rise to the 27 T cell receptor beta chains below, sequenced in a study of sequential checkpoint blockade in melanoma (dated 2019 in TCRdb). The intended sense of this specimen's treatment or condition label: randomized to nivolumab then ipilimumab (arm A) or the reverse (arm B). The library was produced with the immunoSEQ multiplex PCR assay. TCRdb stores this immuneACCESS table with in-frame sequences only. Part of the clones is absent; in the studies checked, under half of the shortfall reflects unresolved V genes, and no reason is known for the rest. The table for this sample lists about 9,100 clones; about 75% of them were counted only once. Roughly 18% of the sample lies in the top ten. Sequenced material: CD8+ T cells sorted from blood (inferred from file names), taken from a patient given nivolumab and ipilimumab in sequence. These receptor sequences come from a human donor with melanoma.

CDR3 DNA sequence: TGTGCCAGCAGTCAGGGACTAGGAAAGGTCAATGAGCAGTTCTTC. Protein: CASSQGLGKVNEQFF. The J gene is TRBJ2-1, the V gene TRBV2; 8 bases line up with TRBD2. V lost 5 bases to trimming and J lost 6 bases; unmatched junction nucleotides: 9. Germline CDR1 reads SNHLY; CDR2 reads FYNNEI. The CDR3 is made up of 15 amino acids.

The chain carries TRBV25-1 and TRBJ2-2; possible D gene TRBD1, 5 bases. Trimming cost V 3 bases and J 3 bases, with 11 bases left between them. Germline CDR1 is MGHDK and CDR2 is SYGVNS. The CDR3 extends over 15 amino acids. The CDR3 DNA reads as TGTGCCAGCAGTGACGGCAGGGTGCACACCGGGGAGCTGTTTTTT. It encodes CASSDGRVHTGELFF.

This sequence joins TRBV6-1 and TRBJ1-5; D not resolved. Germline CDR1 reads MNHNS; CDR2 reads SASEGT. The CDR3 loop spans 14 amino acids. The V end was cut by 5 bases, the J end by 3 bases, with 11 bases between. The DNA of the CDR3 is TGTGCCAGCAGTCTACCGGGGAACAATCAGCCCCAGCATTTT. Protein: CASSLPGNNQPQHF.

The rearrangement links TRBV13 to TRBJ2-1; 13 bases are shared with TRBD2. J lost 8 bases, V lost 5 bases, and 6 bases had no gene match. The CDR3 has 15 amino acids. CDR1 is PRHDT and CDR2 is FYEKMQ in the germline V gene (reference sequence). The CDR3 reads CASSPTGTSGDEQFF. The CDR3 bases are TGTGCCAGCAGCCCCACCGGGACTAGCGGGGATGAGCAGTTCTTC.

J is TRBJ2-2 and V is TRBV27; 7 bases map to TRBD1. CDR1 and CDR2 (germline): MNHEY, SMNVEV (reference sequence). This CDR3 is 14 amino acids long. V gave up 2 bases and J gave up 6 bases; unmatched junction bases: 3. CDR3 residues: CASSLRQGAGELFF. Written as DNA, the CDR3 is TGTGCCAGCAGTTTAAGACAGGGAGCCGGGGAGCTGTTTTTT.

CDR3 region: CASTDRGYEQYF. In nucleotides, the CDR3 is TGTGCCAGCACAGACAGGGGTTACGAGCAGTACTTC. The gene calls are TRBV6-5 and TRBJ2-7, with 8 bases that match TRBD1. In germline, CDR1 is MNHEY, CDR2 SVGAGI. The V and J ends lost 7 bases and 4 bases, in that order; junction bases with no gene match: 3. The CDR3 sequence is 12 residues long.

This chain uses TRBV7-9 with TRBJ2-5; D not resolved. There are 13 residues in the CDR3. Trimming stripped 2 bases from V and 4 bases from J, with 8 bases between. Germline V gives CDR1 SEHNR, CDR2 FQNEAQ (reference sequence). DNA for the CDR3: TGTGCCAGCAGCTTAAGCGAAGGAGAGACCCAGTACTTC. It codes for CASSLSEGETQYF.

The rearrangement links TRBV4-3 to TRBJ2-7, with 8 bases identical to TRBD1. J gave up 2 bases and V 1 base, and 4 bases lay outside the gene matches. Germline V gene sequence: CDR1 LGHNA, CDR2 YSLEER. This CDR3 has 15 residues. The CDR3 nucleotides read TGCGCCAGCAGCCAAGGACAGGGGTCCCCCTACGAGCAGTACTTC. Translation gives CASSQGQGSPYEQYF.

The chain combines TRBV6-1 with TRBJ2-3, with 7 bases fitting TRBD2. Germline V lookup: CDR1 MNHNS, CDR2 SASEGT. After removal of 4 bases from V and 2 bases from J, the junction contained 6 bases not matched to a gene. The length of the CDR3 is 15 residues. The CDR3 region is CASSGTSANTDTQYF. The CDR3 DNA reads TGTGCCAGCAGTGGAACTAGCGCCAACACAGATACGCAGTATTTT.

This clone showed up just once. The CDR3, as DNA: TGTGCCAGCAGCTTAGGAAGGACAGGGAGCGAGCAGTACTTC. Translation gives CASSLGRTGSEQYF. This chain connects TRBV7-2 to TRBJ2-7; 8 nucleotides line up with TRBD1. V trimming: 1 base; J trimming: 6 bases; junction bases outside the gene matches: 5. Per the germline V gene, CDR1 is SGHTA and CDR2 is FQGNSA. The length of the CDR3 is 14 residues.

This clone was recorded a few times. The chain couples TRBV15 to TRBJ2-3; 11 bases map to TRBD1. Per germline, CDR1 LNHNV and CDR2 YYDKDF (reference sequence). This CDR3 has 16 residues. The trim removed 3 bases at V and 4 bases at J, leaving 6 bases unmatched. CDR3 sequence (DNA): TGTGCCACCAGCAGGTCCCGGGGACAGGGGGCAGATACGCAGTATTTT. Its protein product is CATSRSRGQGADTQYF.

The gene calls are TRBV7-3 and TRBJ2-7, with 10 bases matching TRBD1. The CDR3 consists of 15 residues. The ends lost 5 bases at V and 2 bases at J; junction bases unmatched: 6. The germline CDR1 and CDR2 sequences are SGHTA and FQGTGA. The CDR3 sequence: CASSRSGTGAYEQYF. The CDR3 region has the DNA TGTGCCAGCAGCCGTTCCGGGACAGGGGCCTACGAGCAGTACTTC.

The chain combines TRBV2 with TRBJ2-1; the D gene is possibly TRBD1 (7 bases). Germline V gene lookup returns CDR1 SNHLY and CDR2 FYNNEI. The V and J ends lost 2 bases and 7 bases respectively, with 15 bases between them. The CDR3 is made up of 15 amino acids. The CDR3 DNA reads as TGTGCCAGCAGTGAAAGTGCCAGGGGGAGGAATGAGCAGTTCTTC. Translated, it gives CASSESARGRNEQFF. Looking up the rest from reference TRBV2 and TRBJ2-1 gives the full variable domain: EPEVTQTPSHQVTQMGQEVILRCVPISNHLYFYWYRQILGQKVEFLVSFYNNEISEKSEIFDDQFSVERPDGSNFTLKIRSTKLEDSAMYFCASSESARGRNEQFFGPGTRLTVL.

This clone has a single count. This chain connects TRBV14 to TRBJ2-3, with a possible D match to TRBD1 (6 bases). Trimming cost V 4 bases and J 3 bases, with 14 bases left between them. The CDR3 length is 15 residues. Germline V gene lookup returns CDR1 SGHDN and CDR2 FVKESK. For the CDR3, the DNA is TGTGCCAGCAGCCTGGGACATCAATTGACAGATACGCAGTATTTT. Its translation: CASSLGHQLTDTQYF.

The chain joins TRBV5-5 to TRBJ2-7; perhaps TRBD1 as D (6 bases). Trimming cost V 5 bases and J 2 bases, with 17 bases left between them. There are 15 residues in the CDR3. In germline, CDR1 is SGHKS, CDR2 YYEKEE (reference sequence). The CDR3 DNA is TGTGCCAGCAGTCCCGTAGAGGGGGATGCCTACGAGCAGTACTTC. Protein: CASSPVEGDAYEQYF. Variable domain in full (rest from reference TRBV5-5 and TRBJ2-7): DAGVTQSPTHLIKTRGQQVTLRCSPISGHKSVSWYQQVLGQGPQFIFQYYEKEERGRGNFPDRFSARQFPNYSSELNVNALLLGDSALYLCASSPVEGDAYEQYFGPGTRLTVT.

This clone was counted once. The chain links TRBV19 to TRBJ1-1, with TRBD1 matching 10 bases. There are 14 residues in the CDR3. Trimming removed 6 bases from V and 4 bases from J; junction bases left unmatched: 5. Per the germline V gene, CDR1 is LNHDA and CDR2 is SQIVND (reference sequence). The CDR3 bases are TGTGCCAGTAGAATGACAGGGGGCGTCACTGAAGCTTTCTTT. This translates into CASRMTGGVTEAFF.

This chain uses TRBV6-4 with TRBJ2-1, with unresolved D. The V end lost 2 bases, the J end lost 10 bases, and 9 bases lay between the germline ends. CDR3 length equals 12 residues. In germline, CDR1 is MRHNA, CDR2 SNTAGT. The CDR3 nucleotides read TGTGCCAGCAGTGACATCGAACGGGAGCAGTTCTTC. Protein: CASSDIEREQFF.

The chain recombines TRBV27 with TRBJ1-5, with 10 bases that match TRBD1. Germline V gives CDR1 MNHEY, CDR2 SMNVEV (reference sequence). This CDR3 spans 16 amino acids. V trimming: 8 bases; J trimming: 3 bases; junction bases outside the gene matches: 10. This CDR3 reads CASRASTGGPNQPQHF. CDR3 coding DNA: TGTGCCAGCCGGGCCTCGACAGGGGGCCCCAATCAGCCCCAGCATTTT.

The rearrangement links TRBV25-1 to TRBJ2-1, with TRBD2 matching over 10 bases. The germline CDR1 and CDR2 sequences are MGHDK and SYGVNS. With V trimmed by 1 base and J by 5 bases, 8 bases remained unmatched. This CDR3 comprises 17 residues. The CDR3 DNA reads TGTGCCAGCAGTGAATTGGGCCCACTAGCGGGAAACAATGAGCAGTTCTTC. Translated, it gives CASSELGPLAGNNEQFF.

The chain uses TRBV10-2 and TRBJ2-5; 13 bases align to TRBD2. The germline CDR1 and CDR2 sequences are WSHSY and SAAADI. The V segment lost 2 bases and the J segment 3 bases; nucleotides outside the gene matches: 3. This CDR3 is built from 16 residues. The CDR3 loop is CASSEGLAGVEETQYF. The CDR3 nucleotides are TGCGCCAGCAGTGAGGGACTAGCGGGGGTTGAAGAGACCCAGTACTTC.

This chain joins TRBV6-1 and TRBJ1-1, with TRBD1 identical over 7 bases. Germline V CDR1 and CDR2: MNHNS, SASEGT. V lost 0 bases to trimming and J lost 5 bases; unmatched junction nucleotides: 9. This CDR3 has 16 amino acids. The CDR3 region is CASSEAPEGAGTEAFF. DNA of the CDR3: TGTGCCAGCAGTGAAGCGCCTGAGGGGGCAGGTACTGAAGCTTTCTTT.

The chain employs TRBV27 and TRBJ2-5, with a possible D match to TRBD1 (6 bases). Germline V gene data show CDR1 as MNHEY and CDR2 as SMNVEV (reference sequence). V was shortened by 2 bases and J by 5 bases, with 15 bases between the two germline ends. CDR3 size: 15 residues. The CDR3 coding sequence is TGTGCCAGCAGTTTAGGGCAGGGGCCCATCGAGACCCAGTACTTC. It codes for CASSLGQGPIETQYF.

The V call is TRBV19, the J call TRBJ2-3; perhaps TRBD1 as D (5 bases). CDR1 and CDR2 (germline): LNHDA, SQIVND (reference sequence). The CDR3 runs 14 residues. V lost 3 bases and J lost 4, with 11 bases in between. The CDR3 region is CASSMARVADTQYF. The CDR3 DNA reads as TGTGCCAGTAGTATGGCCAGGGTGGCAGATACGCAGTATTTT.

V is TRBV6-6 and J is TRBJ2-7; 7 nucleotides line up with TRBD2. Per the germline V gene, CDR1 is MNHNY and CDR2 is SVGAGI (reference sequence). The CDR3 loop spans 12 amino acids. The J segment lost 3 bases and the V segment lost 6 bases, leaving 2 bases of the junction unmatched. Written as DNA, the CDR3 is TGTGCCAGCAGCCAGCGGGGCTACGAGCAGTACTTC. This sequence encodes CASSQRGYEQYF.

This chain links TRBV27 with TRBJ2-7, with D maybe TRBD2 (6 bases). This CDR3 region has 11 residues. CDR1 is MNHEY, CDR2 SMNVEV, per germline (reference sequence). The CDR3 DNA sequence: TGTACCTCTGGGAGGACTTCCGAGCAGTACTTC. As protein: CTSGRTSEQYF.

The genes are TRBV10-3 and TRBJ1-1, with a possible D match to TRBD1 (6 bases). V lost 6 bases to trimming and J lost 7 bases, with 9 bases between them. The V gene's germline CDR1 is ENHRY and CDR2 SYGVKD. The CDR3 contains 11 residues. In DNA form, the CDR3 reads TGTGCCATCAGCACAGGGATTGAAGCTTTCTTT. Encoded protein: CAISTGIEAFF.

The rearrangement uses TRBV28 and TRBJ2-3; 7 bases line up with TRBD2. Germline CDR1 is MDHEN and CDR2 is SYDVKM. J gave up 3 bases and V 5 bases, and 8 bases lay outside the gene matches. The CDR3 is made up of 15 amino acids. The CDR3 loop is CASSQGRAGTDTQYF. For the CDR3, the DNA is TGTGCCAGCAGTCAGGGTCGAGCGGGAACAGATACGCAGTATTTT.